This T cell receptor (beta chain) was found in a study of cytomegalovirus exposure and HLA in healthy donors (dated by TCRdb to about 2017). Regarding the study in general: An earlier analysis of roughly 630 of the donors reported more than 250 Gb of sequence data and 117 million unique TCR beta sequences from 190 million or so T cells. About 280 gigabases of sequencing data and roughly 81 million unique TCR sequences made up an early release that covered approximately 700 HLA-typed donors. Among the roughly 370 genotyped donors, around 81% belonged to the genetic ancestry cluster associated with self-reported Caucasian donors. The study aimed to test whether signatures of past pathogen exposure could be identified by cataloging public T cell receptors. The study profiled the T cell repertoires of hundreds of subjects by immunosequencing and related them to cytomegalovirus serostatus. Besides the first cohort of approximately 670 subjects, a separate validation cohort made up of 120 or so different subjects was used. To predict cytomegalovirus infection status, the study brought together high-throughput TCR immunosequencing, statistical association of individual TCRs with disease status, and machine learning. To study patterns of TCR occurrence, a later analysis re-analyzed previously published TCR beta repertoires from 700 or so donors and added high-resolution HLA genotyping. Rather than drawing on any new phenotypic data, the later analysis identified candidate immune exposures from TCR beta sequences and the way those sequences occurred across donors. In an earlier analysis of over 550 of the donors, high-throughput TCR beta sequencing was used to judge whether each TCR beta V gene segment behaved as functional or pseudogenic. Donor age, sex, ethnicity and CMV serostatus were compiled together with the repertoire data. A later genetic analysis used genome-wide SNP genotypes for about 60% of the 666 donors, treating that subset as a discovery cohort. Every repertoire in the discovery cohort had been generated on one and the same sequencing platform. Both class I and class II loci were covered by HLA typing, at four-digit resolution. The number of donors typed differed by locus, with about 620-630 for A, B, C, DRB1 and DQB1, roughly 520 for DQA1, 606 for DPA1, and around 460 for DPB1. About five DR-DQ haplotypes were treated as single units for association and clustering because of strong linkage in the cohort. On average, roughly 240,000 unique TCR beta nucleotide sequences were sequenced per donor among 398 genotyped donors of the cohort, with approximately 18% of those sequences being non-productive.

Broad study findings and their caveats: In a later genetic analysis, fewer N-insertions in productive TCRs were reported among donors in an Asian-associated ancestry cluster than the roughly 700-donor mean. The presence/absence analyses assumed that sequencing depth was roughly uniform across donors, and that assumption may not be true. In the study, approximately 150 TCR beta chains were listed as associated with cytomegalovirus. An association between a missense DCLRE1C variant and V-gene and J-gene trimming of TCR beta chains was found in a later genetic analysis and replicated in an independent cohort. A few of the identified cytomegalovirus-associated TCR beta chains were confirmed in vitro to be specific for cytomegalovirus antigens. A later analysis reported that several top co-occurrence clusters appeared linked to parvovirus B19, influenza, CMV and Epstein-Barr virus. The classifier was reported to diagnose cytomegalovirus status with high specificity and sensitivity in both the original and validation cohorts. Because counts were too low, seventeen rarely observed V segments, including chromosome 9 orphons, were excluded from the earlier analysis of fewer than 650 of the donors. At a false discovery rate of 0.05, a later analysis linked 16,000 or so TCR beta sequences to specific HLA alleles. A cluster of highly shared sequence variants was judged likely to be a technical artifact of the sequencing pipeline. In a later analysis, HLA-associated TCR beta chains were found to be more clonally expanded and to have lower generation probabilities than equally common non-associated chains. The 87-base-pair reads could not distinguish some IMGT-functional V segments, including TRBV6-2 and TRBV6-3, so those segments were excluded. For the cohort, immune exposure information was limited to CMV serostatus. Because HLA typing was missing for some donors at each locus, association tests included only the typed subset. According to a later analysis, TCR association rates differed among HLA loci, with DRB1 alleles showing the most associated TCRs and HLA-C alleles showing the fewest. According to a later analysis, most CMV-associated TCR beta chains appeared to be HLA-restricted, and the HLA associations seemed to be driven largely by CMV exposure. When HLA alleles, especially DR and DQ, strongly co-occurred, TCR associations were difficult to assign to individual alleles. While some public TCRs were present in many individuals, most TCR sequences turned up only very rarely across donors. A further reported finding was that TCR beta sequences accurately predicted the HLA-A and HLA-B alleles for most subjects in the first cohort. Only TCR beta chains were sequenced in this cohort, and the absence of alpha or paired-chain data limited detectable features. It was suggested by the authors that the approach could potentially be generalized to other disease states and immunological phenotypes. An earlier analysis of around 540 of the donors showed that most TCR beta V segments appeared in productive rearrangements either about 87% or about 30% of the time, which broadly matched IMGT annotations. Correlated functional status among segregating V segments might reflect linkage disequilibrium, but an unknown experimental factor could not be ruled out.

CDR1 and CDR2, looked up from the germline V gene, are SGHNT and YENEEA. The CDR3 runs 13 residues from the cysteine to the phenylalanine. Just the 39-base CDR3 DNA is kept, in frame starting at base 1. V lost 0 bases and J lost 10 bases; the stretch between them is 12 bases long. Only a few counts were recorded for this clone. The clone's antigen remains unknown. Base quality data are lacking; no much larger clone is found one base away. Libraries were made using the immunoSEQ multiplex PCR assay. For the multiplex PCR, a mixture combining 60 forward primers for TCR Vbeta segments and 13 reverse primers for TCR Jbeta segments was used. A multiplex PCR assay on genomic DNA amplified the CDR3 region of rearranged TCR beta genes. The amplified TCR beta libraries were sequenced on the Illumina HiSeq System as 87-base-pair reads. The authors processed their data as follows. A later analysis counted 65 million to 90 million unique TCR beta chains across the approximately 700 repertoires, and around 9.9 million of these chains were shared by at least two donors. Raw reads were error-corrected and collapsed into unique sequences by a nearest-neighbor algorithm in which closely related sequences were merged to remove PCR and sequencing errors. Alignment of CDR3 sequences to IMGT reference sequences was used to assign V, D and J gene segments. For a sequence to be retained, a match of at least six nucleotides to both a V gene segment and a J gene segment was required. A rearrangement was called productive if the CDR3 had no stop codons and remained in frame with V and J, and every other rearrangement was called non-productive. Following IMGT convention, CDR3 was defined as the stretch from the second conserved V-encoded cysteine to the conserved J-encoded phenylalanine. Sequences without an unambiguous match to a single V gene segment were excluded from the earlier analysis of a few hundred of the donors. In an earlier analysis of a few hundred of the donors, a V segment was called functional when productive rearrangements were above 56.7%, and segregating when the standard deviation between donors exceeded 5%. A statistical classification framework was built for diagnosing cytomegalovirus status from the catalog of TCR beta chain sequences. In a later analysis, TCR nucleotide sequences were compared against IMGT/GENE-DB human TR gene sequences so that V and J genes could be assigned. The TCRdist pipeline was used in a later analysis to assign CDR3 sequences and most-parsimonious VDJ recombination scenarios. A later analysis defined each TCR beta chain by its CDR3 amino acid sequence plus V-gene family, and excluded reads lacking a unique V-gene family. In a later analysis, several hundred highly shared, low-generation-probability nucleotide sequences were removed to address suspected cross-contamination and a sequencing artifact. For each public chain, a later analysis derived a clonal expansion index from normalized ranks of inferred template counts within each repertoire. In a later analysis, generation probabilities were computed with a VDJ recombination model fitted to out-of-frame rearrangements, and the resulting probabilities were checked against IGoR. In a later analysis, hypergeometric tests were used to score TCR-TCR, TCR-HLA and TCR-CMV co-occurrence, with a repertoire-size bias correction applied to TCR pairs. In a later analysis, false discovery rates were estimated by permuting HLA or CMV assignments 20 times. In a later analysis, co-occurring TCRs were grouped with DBSCAN, and TCRdist sequence similarity was added when clustering was performed within HLA-allele-positive subsets. Co-occurrence clustering excluded repertoires with fewer than 30,000 or more than 120,000 public chains, plus five with anomalous nucleotide sharing. Imported from immuneACCESS, the table was reduced by TCRdb to in-frame sequences with V and J called. These copies leave out some clones; in studies compared against another copy, an unresolved V gene accounts for under half, and the cause of the remainder is not known. That table furnishes V, J and clone size, whereas the DNA furnished D and trimming. The sample contains around 200,000 clones, around 85% of them found a single time. The ten largest clones capture about 5.7% of the sample.

The cohort was made up of around 720 healthy bone marrow donors. Cohort members were all nominally healthy when sampled, although unrecorded immune exposures were likely present. The donor was CMV seropositive and belonged to the group of a few hundred seropositive cohort members. A peripheral blood sample was provided by each donor, and peripheral blood mononuclear cells were used for TCR beta sequencing. The Qiagen DNeasy Blood Extraction Kit was used to extract genomic DNA from the blood cell samples. Source material: PBMCs. The rearrangement joined TRBV11-3 to TRBJ1-1; matching of 6 bases hints at TRBD1 as the D gene. The receptor was isolated from a middle-aged man in good health and CMV-seropositive. The CDR3 amino acid sequence is: CASSLDSAGAAFF. The sequenced DNA is TGTGCCAGCAGCTTAGATTCTGCGGGGGCAGCTTTCTTT.